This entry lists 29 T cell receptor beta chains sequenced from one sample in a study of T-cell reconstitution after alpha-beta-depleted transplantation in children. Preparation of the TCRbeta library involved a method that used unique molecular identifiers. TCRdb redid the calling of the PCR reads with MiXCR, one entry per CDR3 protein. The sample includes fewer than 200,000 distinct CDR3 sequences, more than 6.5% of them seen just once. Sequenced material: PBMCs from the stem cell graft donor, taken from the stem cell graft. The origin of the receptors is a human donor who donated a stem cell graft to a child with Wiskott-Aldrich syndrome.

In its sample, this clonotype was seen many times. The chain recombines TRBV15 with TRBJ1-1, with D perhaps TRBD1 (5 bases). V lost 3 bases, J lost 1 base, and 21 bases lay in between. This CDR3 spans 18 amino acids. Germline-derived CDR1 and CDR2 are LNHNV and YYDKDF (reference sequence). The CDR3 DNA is TGTGCCACCAGCAGCCTCCTAGCTACGATGGGGCGGAACACTGAAGCTTTCTTT. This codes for CATSSLLATMGRNTEAFF.

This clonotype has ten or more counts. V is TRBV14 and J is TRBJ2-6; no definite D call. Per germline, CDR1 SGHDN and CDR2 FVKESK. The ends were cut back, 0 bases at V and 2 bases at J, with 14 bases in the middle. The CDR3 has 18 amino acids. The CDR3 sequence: CASSQEGRLAAGANVLTF. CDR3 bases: TGTGCCAGCAGCCAAGAAGGCAGGTTGGCGGCTGGGGCCAACGTCCTGACTTTC.

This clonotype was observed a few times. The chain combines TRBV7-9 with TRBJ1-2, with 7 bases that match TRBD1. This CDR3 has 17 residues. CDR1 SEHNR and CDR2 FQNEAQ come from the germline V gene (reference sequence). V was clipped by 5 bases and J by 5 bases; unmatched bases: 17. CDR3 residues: CASSPQVVPTGRYGYTF. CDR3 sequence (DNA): TGTGCCAGCAGCCCTCAAGTGGTACCGACAGGGAGATATGGCTACACCTTC.

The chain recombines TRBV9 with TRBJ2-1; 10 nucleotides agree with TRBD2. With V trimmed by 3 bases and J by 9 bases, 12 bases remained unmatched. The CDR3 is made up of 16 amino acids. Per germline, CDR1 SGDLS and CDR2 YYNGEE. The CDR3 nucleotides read TGTGCCAGCAGCGAATTAGCGGGAGGCGTCGACATTGAGCAGTTCTTC. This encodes CASSELAGGVDIEQFF.

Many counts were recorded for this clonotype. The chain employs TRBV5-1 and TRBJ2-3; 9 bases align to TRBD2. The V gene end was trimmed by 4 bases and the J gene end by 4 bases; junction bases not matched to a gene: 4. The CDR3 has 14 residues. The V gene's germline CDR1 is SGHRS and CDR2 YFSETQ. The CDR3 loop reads CASSKREDSDTQYF. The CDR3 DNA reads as TGCGCCAGCAGCAAGCGGGAGGACTCAGATACGCAGTATTTT.

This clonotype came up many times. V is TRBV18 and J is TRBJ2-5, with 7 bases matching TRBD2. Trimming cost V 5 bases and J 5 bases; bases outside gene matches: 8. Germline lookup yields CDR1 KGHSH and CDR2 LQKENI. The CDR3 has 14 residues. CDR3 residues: CASSSYGGSETQYF. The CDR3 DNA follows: TGTGCCAGCTCATCTTACGGGGGGTCTGAGACCCAGTACTTC.

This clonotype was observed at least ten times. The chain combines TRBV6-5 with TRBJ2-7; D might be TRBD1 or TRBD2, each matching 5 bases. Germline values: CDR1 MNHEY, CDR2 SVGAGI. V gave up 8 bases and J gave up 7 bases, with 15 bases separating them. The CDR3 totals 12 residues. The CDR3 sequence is CASVSGTLEQYF. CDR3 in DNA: TGTGCCAGCGTCTCAGGGACCTTGGAGCAGTACTTC.

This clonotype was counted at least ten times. The CDR3 loop is CASSPLAGGPTTGSYEQYF. The CDR3 DNA reads TGTGCCAGCTCACCTCTAGCGGGAGGACCCACAACCGGATCCTACGAGCAGTACTTC. The rearrangement uses TRBV18 and TRBJ2-7; 11 bases line up with TRBD2. There are 19 residues in the CDR3. V trimming: 3 bases; J trimming: 1 base; junction bases outside the gene matches: 14. Germline V CDR1 and CDR2: KGHSH, LQKENI.

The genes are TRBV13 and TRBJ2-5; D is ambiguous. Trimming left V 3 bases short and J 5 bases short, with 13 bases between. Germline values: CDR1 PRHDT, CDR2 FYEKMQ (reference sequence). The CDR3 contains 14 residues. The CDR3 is CASSFATVGETQYF. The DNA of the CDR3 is TGTGCCAGCAGCTTCGCGACGGTGGGGGAGACCCAGTACTTC. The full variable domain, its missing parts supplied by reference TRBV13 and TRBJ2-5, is AAGVIQSPRHLIKEKRETATLKCYPIPRHDTVYWYQQGPGQDPQFLISFYEKMQSDKGSIPDRFSAQQFSDYHSELNMSSLELGDSALYFCASSFATVGETQYFGPGTRLLVL.

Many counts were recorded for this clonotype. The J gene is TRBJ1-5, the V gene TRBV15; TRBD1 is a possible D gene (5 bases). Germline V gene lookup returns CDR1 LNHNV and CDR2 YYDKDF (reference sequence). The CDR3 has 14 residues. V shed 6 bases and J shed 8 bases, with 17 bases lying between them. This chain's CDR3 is CATRQDTSAEPQHF. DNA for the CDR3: TGTGCCACCAGACAGGACACTTCGGCGGAGCCCCAGCATTTT.

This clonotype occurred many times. The CDR3, as DNA: TGTGCCAGCAGTTACTCGTCGGCAGGGTTCACTGAAGCTTTCTTT. Protein sequence: CASSYSSAGFTEAFF. The V gene is TRBV6-5, the J gene TRBJ1-1, with D tentatively TRBD1 (5 bases). This CDR3 is 15 amino acids long. The germline gives CDR1 MNHEY, CDR2 SVGAGI. The V gene lost 0 bases and the J gene lost 4 bases, with 12 bases spanning the gap.

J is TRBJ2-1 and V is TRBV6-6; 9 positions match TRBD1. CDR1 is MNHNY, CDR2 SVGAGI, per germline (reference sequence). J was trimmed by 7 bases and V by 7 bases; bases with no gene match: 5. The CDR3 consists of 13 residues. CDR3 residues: CASNRDRVNEQFF. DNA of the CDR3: TGTGCCAGCAATCGGGACAGGGTTAATGAGCAGTTCTTC.

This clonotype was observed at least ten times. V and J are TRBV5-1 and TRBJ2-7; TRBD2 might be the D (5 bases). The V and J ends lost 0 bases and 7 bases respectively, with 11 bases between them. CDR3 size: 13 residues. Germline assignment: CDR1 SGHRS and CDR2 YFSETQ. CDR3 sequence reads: CASSLDRQREQYF. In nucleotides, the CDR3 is TGCGCCAGCAGCTTGGATAGGCAGCGGGAGCAGTACTTC.

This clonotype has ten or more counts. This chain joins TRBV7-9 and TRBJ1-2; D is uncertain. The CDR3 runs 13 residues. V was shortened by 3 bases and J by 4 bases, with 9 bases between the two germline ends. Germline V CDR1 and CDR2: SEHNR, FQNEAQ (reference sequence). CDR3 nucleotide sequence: TGTGCCAGCAGCTTCCAGGAGCCCTATGGCTACACCTTC. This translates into CASSFQEPYGYTF.

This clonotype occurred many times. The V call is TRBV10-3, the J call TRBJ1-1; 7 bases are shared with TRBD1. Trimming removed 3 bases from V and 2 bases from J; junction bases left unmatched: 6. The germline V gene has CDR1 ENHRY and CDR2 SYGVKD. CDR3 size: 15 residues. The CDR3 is CAISDSGTDNTEAFF. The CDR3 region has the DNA TGTGCCATCAGTGATTCCGGGACAGACAACACTGAAGCTTTCTTT.

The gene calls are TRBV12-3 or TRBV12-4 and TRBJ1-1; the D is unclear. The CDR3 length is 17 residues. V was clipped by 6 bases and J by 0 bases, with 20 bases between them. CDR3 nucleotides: TGTGCCAGCAGCTGGGGTGGATCGGGGAATTTGAACACTGAAGCTTTCTTT. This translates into CASSWGGSGNLNTEAFF.

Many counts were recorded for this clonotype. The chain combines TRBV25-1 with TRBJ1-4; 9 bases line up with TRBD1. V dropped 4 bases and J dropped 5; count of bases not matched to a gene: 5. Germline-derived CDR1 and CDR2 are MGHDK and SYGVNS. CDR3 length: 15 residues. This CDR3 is CASSGYRGLNEKLFF. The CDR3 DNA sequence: TGTGCCAGCAGTGGCTACAGGGGGCTCAATGAAAAACTGTTTTTT.

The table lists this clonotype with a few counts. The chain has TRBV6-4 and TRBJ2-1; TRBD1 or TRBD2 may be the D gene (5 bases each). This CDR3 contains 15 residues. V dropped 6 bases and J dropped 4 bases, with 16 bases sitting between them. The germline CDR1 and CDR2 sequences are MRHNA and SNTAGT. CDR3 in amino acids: CASRTSGSLYNEQFF. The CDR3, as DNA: TGTGCCAGCAGGACCTCAGGGAGCCTATACAATGAGCAGTTCTTC.

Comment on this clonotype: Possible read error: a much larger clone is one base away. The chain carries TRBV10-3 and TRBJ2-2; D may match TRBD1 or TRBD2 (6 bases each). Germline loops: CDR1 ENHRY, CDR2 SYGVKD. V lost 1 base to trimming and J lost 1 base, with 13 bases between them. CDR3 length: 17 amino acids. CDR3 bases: TGTGCCATCAGTGAGTGGAATAGGGGGGAGAACACCGGGGAGCTGTTTTTT. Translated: CAISEWNRGENTGELFF.

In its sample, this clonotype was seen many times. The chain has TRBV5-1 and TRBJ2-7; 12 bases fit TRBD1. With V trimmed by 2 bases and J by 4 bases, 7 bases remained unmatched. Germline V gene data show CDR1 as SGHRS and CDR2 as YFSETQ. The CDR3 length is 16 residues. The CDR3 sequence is CASSLPGQGALYEQYF. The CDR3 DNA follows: TGCGCCAGCAGCTTACCGGGACAGGGGGCTTTATACGAGCAGTACTTC.

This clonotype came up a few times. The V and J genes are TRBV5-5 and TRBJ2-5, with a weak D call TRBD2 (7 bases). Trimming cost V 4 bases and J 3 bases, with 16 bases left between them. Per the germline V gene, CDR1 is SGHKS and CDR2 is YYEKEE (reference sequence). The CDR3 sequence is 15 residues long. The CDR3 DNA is TGTGCCAGCAGCCCACGGGGGGCGAAGGAAGAGACCCAGTACTTC. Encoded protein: CASSPRGAKEETQYF.

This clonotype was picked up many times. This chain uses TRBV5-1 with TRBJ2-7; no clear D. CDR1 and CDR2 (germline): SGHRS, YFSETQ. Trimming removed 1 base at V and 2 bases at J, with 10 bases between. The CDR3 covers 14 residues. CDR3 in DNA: TGCGCCAGCAGCTTGAACTCCCAACCCTACGAGCAGTACTTC. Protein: CASSLNSQPYEQYF.

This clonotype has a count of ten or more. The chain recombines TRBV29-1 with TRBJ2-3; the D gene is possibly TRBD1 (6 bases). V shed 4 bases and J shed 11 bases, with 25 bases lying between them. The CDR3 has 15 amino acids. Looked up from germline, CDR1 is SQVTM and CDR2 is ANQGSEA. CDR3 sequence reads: CSVGGPGQLANLQYF. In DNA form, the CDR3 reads TGCAGCGTTGGAGGGCCCGGACAGCTCGCCAACCTGCAGTATTTT.

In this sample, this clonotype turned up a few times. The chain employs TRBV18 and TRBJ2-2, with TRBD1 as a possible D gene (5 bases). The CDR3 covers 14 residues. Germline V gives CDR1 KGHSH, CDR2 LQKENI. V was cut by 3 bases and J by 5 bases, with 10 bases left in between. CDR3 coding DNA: TGTGCCAGCTCACCTAAAACAGGAACCGGGGAGCTGTTTTTT. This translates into CASSPKTGTGELFF.

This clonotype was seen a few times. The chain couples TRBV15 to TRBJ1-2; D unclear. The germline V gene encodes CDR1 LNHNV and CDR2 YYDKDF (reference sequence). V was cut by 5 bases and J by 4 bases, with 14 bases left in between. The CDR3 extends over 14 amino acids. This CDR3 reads CATSPRTDRYGYTF. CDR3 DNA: TGTGCCACCAGCCCCCGGACGGATCGCTATGGCTACACCTTC.

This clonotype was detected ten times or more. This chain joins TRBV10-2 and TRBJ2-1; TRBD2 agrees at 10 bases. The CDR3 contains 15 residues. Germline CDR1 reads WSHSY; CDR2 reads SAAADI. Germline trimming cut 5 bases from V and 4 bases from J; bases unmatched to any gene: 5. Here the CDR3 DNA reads TGCGCCAGCAGTTACCCTAGCGGGGGATACAATGAGCAGTTCTTC. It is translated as CASSYPSGGYNEQFF.

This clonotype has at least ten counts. CDR3 DNA: TGCAGTGCTACACCGTATTACAAGAATGGCTACACCTTC. Translated, it gives CSATPYYKNGYTF. This chain uses TRBV20-1 with TRBJ1-2; D remains ambiguous. V lost 4 bases and J 6 bases, leaving 15 bases between the germline ends. This CDR3 has 13 amino acids. CDR1 and CDR2 (germline): DFQATT, SNEGSKA (reference sequence).

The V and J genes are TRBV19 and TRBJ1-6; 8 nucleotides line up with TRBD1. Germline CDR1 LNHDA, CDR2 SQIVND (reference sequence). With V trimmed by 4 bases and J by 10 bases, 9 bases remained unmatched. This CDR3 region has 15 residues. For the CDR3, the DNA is TGTGCCAGTAGTACGCTCGACAGGGGATCCTCACCCCTCCACTTT. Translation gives CASSTLDRGSSPLHF. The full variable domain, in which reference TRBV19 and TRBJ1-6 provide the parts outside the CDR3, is DGGITQSPKYLFRKEGQNVTLSCEQNLNHDAMYWYRQDPGQGLRLIYYSQIVNDFQKGDIAEGYSVSREKKESFPLTVTSAQKNPTAFYLCASSTLDRGSSPLHFGNGTRLTVT.

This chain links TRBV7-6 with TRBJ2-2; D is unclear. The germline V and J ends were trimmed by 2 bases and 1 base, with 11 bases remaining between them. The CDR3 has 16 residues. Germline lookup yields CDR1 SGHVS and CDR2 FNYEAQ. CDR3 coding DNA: TGTGCCAGCAGCTTACCACGGAAAGGGAACACCGGGGAGCTGTTTTTT. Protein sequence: CASSLPRKGNTGELFF.